Below, 14 T cell receptor beta chains from the same sample are listed, as sequenced in a study of shared clonotypes between healthy human individuals (TCRdb year 2020). The library was produced with the immunoSEQ multiplex PCR assay. Held by TCRdb, this immuneACCESS table contains in-frame sequences only and omits some clones. Under half of the omission traces to an unresolved V gene where checked; the cause of the rest is unknown. The sample table holds fewer than 1.8 million clones, of which approximately 98.5% were seen once. The leading ten clones occupy roughly 0.36% of the sample. Input material: naive CD4+ T cells sorted from blood. The cell subset or site label on this specimen signifies: CD45RA+ positively selected. The receptors originated from a man under 40 in good health.

V is TRBV5-1 and J is TRBJ1-2; unclear D gene. This CDR3 is built from 14 residues. Germline CDR1 SGHRS, CDR2 YFSETQ. The V end lost 0 bases, the J end lost 4 bases, and 10 bases lay between the germline ends. Here the CDR3 reads CASSLEIQSYGYTF. In DNA form, the CDR3 reads TGCGCCAGCAGCTTGGAGATACAGTCCTATGGCTACACCTTC.

The chain has TRBV30 and TRBJ2-1, with 10 positions matching TRBD2. The V gene end was trimmed by 1 base and the J gene end by 5 bases; junction bases not matched to a gene: 5. The CDR3 loop spans 15 amino acids. CDR1 and CDR2 (germline): GTSNPN, SVGIG (reference sequence). CDR3 residues: CAWSGLAGDNNEQFF. CDR3 nucleotides: TGTGCCTGGAGTGGCCTAGCGGGAGACAACAATGAGCAGTTCTTC.

This chain links TRBV7-9 with TRBJ1-2; D is undetermined. V lost 1 base and J 8 bases, leaving 17 bases between the germline ends. Germline V gene data show CDR1 as SEHNR and CDR2 as FQNEAQ (reference sequence). This CDR3 is 15 amino acids long. Here the CDR3 reads CASSLVRPGSNGYTF. The CDR3 nucleotides read TGTGCCAGCAGCTTAGTTCGGCCGGGGTCGAACGGCTACACCTTC.

Here the CDR3 DNA reads TGTGCCAGTAGTATCACTGGGGGCGGCACTGAAGCTTTCTTT. The encoded protein is CASSITGGGTEAFF. The gene calls are TRBV19 and TRBJ1-1, with D tentatively TRBD1 (6 bases). CDR3 size: 14 residues. Germline V CDR1 and CDR2: LNHDA, SQIVND (reference sequence). The germline V and J ends were trimmed by 3 bases and 4 bases, with 12 bases remaining between them. Full variable domain (remainder filled in from reference TRBV19 and TRBJ1-1): DGGITQSPKYLFRKEGQNVTLSCEQNLNHDAMYWYRQDPGQGLRLIYYSQIVNDFQKGDIAEGYSVSREKKESFPLTVTSAQKNPTAFYLCASSITGGGTEAFFGQGTRLTVV.

The chain recombines TRBV18 with TRBJ1-1, with a tentative D call TRBD1 (5 bases). Trimming removed 4 bases at V and 6 bases at J, with 18 bases between. The germline V gene encodes CDR1 KGHSH and CDR2 LQKENI. The CDR3 runs to 15 residues. The CDR3 is CASSLSGRGAAEAFF. DNA of the CDR3: TGTGCCAGCTCACTCAGTGGGAGGGGAGCTGCTGAAGCTTTCTTT.

The rearrangement joins TRBV9 to TRBJ1-2; TRBD1 agrees at 7 bases. Trimming at V came to 3 bases and at J to 8 bases, leaving 7 bases not matched to a gene. Per the germline V gene, CDR1 is SGDLS and CDR2 is YYNGEE. The CDR3 has 13 amino acids. As DNA, the CDR3 is TGTGCCAGCAGCGCCCCGACAGGGCGCGGCTACACCTTC. Translating gives CASSAPTGRGYTF.

V gene TRBV11-1 combines with J gene TRBJ2-2; TRBD2 matches 8 bases. V shed 5 bases and J 7 bases; nucleotides not matched to a gene: 15. This CDR3 is 17 amino acids long. CDR1 and CDR2 from the germline V gene are SGHAT and FQDESV (reference sequence). The DNA of the CDR3 is TGTGCCAGCAGCCCGCATCTCGCGGGAGGTAGTGTCGGGGAGCTGTTTTTT. Amino acid sequence: CASSPHLAGGSVGELFF.

This rearrangement joins TRBV7-9 to TRBJ1-5; a possible D gene is TRBD1 (5 bases). Germline values: CDR1 SEHNR, CDR2 FQNEAQ (reference sequence). The CDR3 totals 16 residues. V was trimmed by 2 bases and J by 2 bases, leaving 13 bases between them. The CDR3 DNA sequence: TGTGCCAGCAGCTTAAGGGGAGGGAAGGGCAATCAGCCCCAGCATTTT. Its translation is CASSLRGGKGNQPQHF.

The genes are TRBV6-5 and TRBJ2-5; D unclear. Germline CDR1 reads MNHEY; CDR2 reads SVGAGI. Trimming left V 2 bases short and J 2 bases short, with 9 bases between. The CDR3 is 14 residues long. In DNA form, the CDR3 reads TGTGCCAGCAGTTACGCCAGGTGGCAAGAGACCCAGTACTTC. Translated, it gives CASSYARWQETQYF.

This chain links TRBV18 with TRBJ1-2; no clear D gene. CDR1 and CDR2 (germline): KGHSH, LQKENI. This CDR3 region has 12 residues. The V gene lost 5 bases and the J gene lost 5 bases, with 9 bases spanning the gap. The CDR3 DNA sequence: TGTGCCAGCTCAGCAACAAGTTATGGCTACACCTTC. It translates to CASSATSYGYTF.

The rearrangement joins TRBV19 to TRBJ2-7; D not certain. V was pared by 5 bases and J by 6 bases, with 17 bases between. Per the germline V gene, CDR1 is LNHDA and CDR2 is SQIVND (reference sequence). This CDR3 region has 14 residues. CDR3 region: CASSRTPRASEQYF. The DNA for the CDR3 is TGTGCCAGTAGTCGGACGCCCCGAGCAAGCGAGCAGTACTTC.

The chain combines TRBV7-9 with TRBJ2-5; 8 positions agree with TRBD1. Germline CDR1 SEHNR, CDR2 FQNEAQ (reference sequence). The CDR3 covers 16 residues. Trimming took 6 bases from V and 7 from J; bases not matched to a gene: 16. Here the CDR3 DNA reads TGTGCCAGCAGTTCAGGAATCCAGGGGGCGTCAAGGACCCAGTACTTC. This gives the protein CASSSGIQGASRTQYF.

The rearrangement joins TRBV14 to TRBJ1-1, with D uncertain. The germline CDR1 and CDR2 sequences are SGHDN and FVKESK. The CDR3 length is 15 residues. V was pared by 0 bases and J by 4 bases, with 12 bases between. This chain's CDR3 is CASSQEFGSRTEAFF. CDR3 nucleotides: TGTGCCAGCAGCCAAGAATTCGGCAGCCGCACTGAAGCTTTCTTT.

The rearrangement links TRBV5-6 to TRBJ1-5; D is undetermined. V gave up 2 bases and J gave up 2 bases, with 11 bases separating them. The CDR3 sequence is 15 residues long. Germline V gene data show CDR1 as SGHDT and CDR2 as YYEEEE. CDR3 coding DNA: TGTGCCAGCAGCTTAGGAGGAGTTGGCAATCAGCCCCAGCATTTT. Amino acids: CASSLGGVGNQPQHF.